This TCR beta chain is drawn from a study of response to subunit inactivated influenza vaccine. Points from the study as a whole: There was a suggestion from the authors that each seasonal influenza vaccination recruits few new T cells.

TCRdb reanalysed the RT-PCR reads using MiXCR and keeps one entry per CDR3 protein. This sample carries 300,000 to 350,000 distinct CDR3 sequences, around a fifth of them seen once, and the ten largest clones take roughly a tenth. Per germline, CDR1 SEHNR and CDR2 FQNEAQ (reference sequence). With 5 bases clipped from V and 6 bases from J, the junction kept 9 bases outside the gene matches. The CDR3 length is 14 residues. This clonotype was observed a few times. Its antigen is unknown. The V call is TRBV7-9, the J call TRBJ2-7; TRBD1 matches 8 bases. The sample here was PBMCs from blood, taken about 20 months after vaccination. The receptor comes from a man aged 50 to 75 who received an inactivated influenza vaccine. This chain's CDR3 is CASSPDRTGIEQYF. For the CDR3, the DNA is TGTGCCAGCAGCCCCGATAGGACAGGGATCGAGCAGTACTTC.